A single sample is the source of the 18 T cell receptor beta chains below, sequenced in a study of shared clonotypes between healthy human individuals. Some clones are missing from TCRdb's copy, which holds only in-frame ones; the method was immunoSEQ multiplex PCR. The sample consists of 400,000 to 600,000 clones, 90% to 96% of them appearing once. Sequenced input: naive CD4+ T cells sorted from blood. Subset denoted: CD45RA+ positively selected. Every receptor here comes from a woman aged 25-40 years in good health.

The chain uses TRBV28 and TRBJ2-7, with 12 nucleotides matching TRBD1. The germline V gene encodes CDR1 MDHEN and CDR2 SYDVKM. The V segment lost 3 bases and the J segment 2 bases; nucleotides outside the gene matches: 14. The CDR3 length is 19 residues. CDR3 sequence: CASSLGQGARSSGPYEQYF. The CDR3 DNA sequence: TGTGCCAGCAGTTTGGGACAGGGGGCACGGTCTAGCGGGCCCTACGAGCAGTACTTC.

The CDR3, as DNA: TGTGCCAGCAGTTTTGAAGGGAAAGCTTTCTTT. This gives the protein CASSFEGKAFF. The chain carries TRBV28 and TRBJ1-1; no definite D call. Trimming removed 3 bases at V and 9 bases at J, with 8 bases between. Germline V gene sequence: CDR1 MDHEN, CDR2 SYDVKM. CDR3 length equals 11 residues.

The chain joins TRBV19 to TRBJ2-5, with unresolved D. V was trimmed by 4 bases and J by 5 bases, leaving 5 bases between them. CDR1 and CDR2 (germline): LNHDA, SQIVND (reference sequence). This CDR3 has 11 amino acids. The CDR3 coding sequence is TGTGCCAGTAGTACCGGGGAGACCCAGTACTTC. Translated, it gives CASSTGETQYF.

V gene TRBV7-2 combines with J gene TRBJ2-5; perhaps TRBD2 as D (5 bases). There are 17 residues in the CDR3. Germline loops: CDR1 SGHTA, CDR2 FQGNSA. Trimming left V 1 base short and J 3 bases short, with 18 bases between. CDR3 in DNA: TGTGCCAGCAGCTTAGATGGGTTCGGGAAGGTGAAAGAGACCCAGTACTTC. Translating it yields CASSLDGFGKVKETQYF.

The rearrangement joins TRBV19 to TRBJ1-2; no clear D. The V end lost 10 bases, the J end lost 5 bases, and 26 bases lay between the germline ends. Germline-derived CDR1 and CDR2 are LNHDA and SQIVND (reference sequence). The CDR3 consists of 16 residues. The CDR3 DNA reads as TGTGCCACCGCAGCGGGCTTCCTATCCGGACGATATGGCTACACCTTC. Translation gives CATAAGFLSGRYGYTF.

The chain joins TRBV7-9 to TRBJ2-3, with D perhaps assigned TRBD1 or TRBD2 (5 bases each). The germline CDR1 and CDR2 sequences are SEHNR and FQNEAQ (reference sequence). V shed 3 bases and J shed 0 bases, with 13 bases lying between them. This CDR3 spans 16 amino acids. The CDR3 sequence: CASSFEGFTSTDTQYF. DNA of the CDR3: TGTGCCAGCAGCTTTGAGGGGTTCACTAGCACAGATACGCAGTATTTT.

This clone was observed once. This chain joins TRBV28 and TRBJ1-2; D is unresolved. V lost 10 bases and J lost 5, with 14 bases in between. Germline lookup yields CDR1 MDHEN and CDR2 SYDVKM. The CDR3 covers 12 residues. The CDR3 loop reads CATLENQYGYTF. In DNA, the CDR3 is TGTGCCACCCTCGAGAACCAGTATGGCTACACCTTC.

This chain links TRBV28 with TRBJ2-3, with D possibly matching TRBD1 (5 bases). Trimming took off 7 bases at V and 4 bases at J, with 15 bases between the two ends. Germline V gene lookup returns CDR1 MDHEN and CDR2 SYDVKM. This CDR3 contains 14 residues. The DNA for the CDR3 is TGTGCCAGCACCAGGGTCGGTAGTGCAGATACGCAGTATTTT. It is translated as CASTRVGSADTQYF.

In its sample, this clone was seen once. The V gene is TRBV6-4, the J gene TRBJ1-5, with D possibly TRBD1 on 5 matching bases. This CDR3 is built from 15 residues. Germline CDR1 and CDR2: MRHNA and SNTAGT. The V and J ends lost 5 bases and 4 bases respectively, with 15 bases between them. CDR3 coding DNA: TGTGCCAGCAGTAGAGGACATCACCCAAATCAGCCCCAGCATTTT. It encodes CASSRGHHPNQPQHF.

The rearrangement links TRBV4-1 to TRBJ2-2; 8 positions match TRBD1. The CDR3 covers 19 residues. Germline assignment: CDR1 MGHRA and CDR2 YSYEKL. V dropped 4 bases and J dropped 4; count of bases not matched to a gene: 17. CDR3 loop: CASSPAGQVNVGITGELFF. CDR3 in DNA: TGCGCCAGCAGCCCGGCGGGACAGGTCAACGTCGGGATCACCGGGGAGCTGTTTTTT.

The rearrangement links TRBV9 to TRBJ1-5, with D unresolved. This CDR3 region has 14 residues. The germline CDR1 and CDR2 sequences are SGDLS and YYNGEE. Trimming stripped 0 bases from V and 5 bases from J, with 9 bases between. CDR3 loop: CASSVGKSDQPQHF. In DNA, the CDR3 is TGTGCCAGCAGCGTAGGAAAGTCGGATCAGCCCCAGCATTTT.

DNA for the CDR3: TGTGCCAGCAGCGTAGGTGCGGGAGCCTACGAGCAGTACTTC. It encodes CASSVGAGAYEQYF. The chain combines TRBV9 with TRBJ2-7; 7 bases fit TRBD2. This CDR3 has 14 residues. The germline V gene encodes CDR1 SGDLS and CDR2 YYNGEE. The ends lost 0 bases at V and 2 bases at J; junction bases unmatched: 2.

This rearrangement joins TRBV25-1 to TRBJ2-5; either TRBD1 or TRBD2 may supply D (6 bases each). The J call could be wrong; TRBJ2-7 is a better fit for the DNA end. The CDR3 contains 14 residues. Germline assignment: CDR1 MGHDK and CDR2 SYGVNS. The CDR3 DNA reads TGTGCCAGCAGCAAGGGGCAGGGGACTGTCGAGCAGTACTTC. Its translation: CASSKGQGTVEQYF.

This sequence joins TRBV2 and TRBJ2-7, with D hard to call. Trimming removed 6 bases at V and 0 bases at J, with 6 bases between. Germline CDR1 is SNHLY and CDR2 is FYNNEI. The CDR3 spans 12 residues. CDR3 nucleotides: TGTGCCAGCAGGTCGGACTCCTACGAGCAGTACTTC. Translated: CASRSDSYEQYF.

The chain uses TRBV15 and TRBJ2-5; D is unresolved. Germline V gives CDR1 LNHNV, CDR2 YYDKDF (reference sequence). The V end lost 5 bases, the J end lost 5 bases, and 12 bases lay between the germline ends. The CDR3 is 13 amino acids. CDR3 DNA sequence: TGTGCCACCAGCCTCTACATCAAGGAGACCCAGTACTTC. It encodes CATSLYIKETQYF.

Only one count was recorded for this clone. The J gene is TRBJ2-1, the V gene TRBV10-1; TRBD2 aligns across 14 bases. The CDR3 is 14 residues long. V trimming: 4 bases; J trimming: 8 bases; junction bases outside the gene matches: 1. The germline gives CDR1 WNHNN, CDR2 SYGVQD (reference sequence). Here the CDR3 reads CASSVGLAGDEQFF. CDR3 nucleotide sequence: TGCGCCAGCAGTGTGGGACTAGCGGGAGATGAGCAGTTCTTC.

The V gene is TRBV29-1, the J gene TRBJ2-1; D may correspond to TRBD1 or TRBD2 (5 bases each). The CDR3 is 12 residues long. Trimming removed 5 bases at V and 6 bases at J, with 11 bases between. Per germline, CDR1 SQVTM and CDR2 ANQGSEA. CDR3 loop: CSVRWDGNEQFF. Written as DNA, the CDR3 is TGCAGCGTTCGCTGGGACGGCAATGAGCAGTTCTTC.

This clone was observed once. The CDR3 is CASSFLGQGAYEQYF. CDR3 DNA: TGTGCCAGCAGCTTTCTGGGACAGGGGGCCTACGAGCAGTACTTC. This chain uses TRBV5-4 with TRBJ2-7; 11 bases are shared with TRBD1. V shed 2 bases and J 2 bases; nucleotides not matched to a gene: 3. CDR3 size: 15 residues. Germline CDR1 reads SGHNT; CDR2 reads YYREEE (reference sequence).